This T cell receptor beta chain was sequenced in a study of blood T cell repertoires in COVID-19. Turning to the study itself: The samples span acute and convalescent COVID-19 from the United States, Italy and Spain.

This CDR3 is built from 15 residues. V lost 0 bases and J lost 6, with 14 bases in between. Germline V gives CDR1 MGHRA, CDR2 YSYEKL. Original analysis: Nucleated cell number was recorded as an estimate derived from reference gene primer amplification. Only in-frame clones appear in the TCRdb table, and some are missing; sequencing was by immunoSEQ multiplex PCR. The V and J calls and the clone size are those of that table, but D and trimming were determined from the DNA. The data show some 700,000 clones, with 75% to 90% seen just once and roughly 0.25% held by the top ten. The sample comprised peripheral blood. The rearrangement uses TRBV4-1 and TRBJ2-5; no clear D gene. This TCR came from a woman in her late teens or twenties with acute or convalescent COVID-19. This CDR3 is CASSQDPAPGQTQYF. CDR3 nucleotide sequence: TGCGCCAGCAGCCAAGATCCGGCCCCTGGGCAGACCCAGTACTTC.